These 19 T cell receptor beta chains were sequenced from one sample in a study of radiotherapy plus CTLA-4 blockade in lung cancer. TCRdb's table, derived via immunoSEQ multiplex PCR, lists solely in-frame clones and lacks some. The sample contains 95,000 to 150,000 clones, 80% to 90% of which appear only once. Specimen: peripheral blood, collected from a patient treated with radiotherapy plus ipilimumab. Receptor source: a human donor with non-small cell lung cancer that progressed on radiotherapy plus ipilimumab.

V gene TRBV5-1 combines with J gene TRBJ2-1; D is ambiguous. Germline CDR1 reads SGHRS; CDR2 reads YFSETQ. This CDR3 has 14 amino acids. Deletions cut 2 bases from V and 4 bases from J, with 10 bases between. The CDR3 here is CASSFGQEYNEQFF. The CDR3 DNA reads as TGCGCCAGCAGCTTTGGTCAGGAGTACAATGAGCAGTTCTTC.

The chain joins TRBV29-1 to TRBJ2-5, with D perhaps TRBD2 (6 bases). The CDR3 sequence is 13 residues long. The germline gives CDR1 SQVTM, CDR2 ANQGSEA. V was shortened by 1 base and J by 7 bases, with 13 bases between the two germline ends. This CDR3 reads CSVEVRTGGTQYF. The DNA of the CDR3 is TGCAGCGTTGAAGTTCGAACCGGGGGGACCCAGTACTTC.

CDR3 nucleotide sequence: TGTGCCAGCACGGGGACTAGGCGCCCCAATGAGCAGTTCTTC. This codes for CASTGTRRPNEQFF. The chain couples TRBV2 to TRBJ2-1; TRBD2 aligns across 8 bases. V lost 7 bases, J lost 6 bases, and 8 bases stayed unmatched. The CDR3 covers 14 residues. CDR1 is SNHLY, CDR2 FYNNEI, per germline.

The CDR3 here is CASSRLAGTAQYF. The DNA of the CDR3 is TGCGCCAGCAGCCGACTAGCGGGAACAGCGCAGTATTTT. This chain joins TRBV4-1 and TRBJ2-3; 11 bases agree with TRBD2. The CDR3 consists of 13 residues. CDR1 is MGHRA and CDR2 is YSYEKL in the germline V gene. V lost 4 bases to trimming and J lost 10 bases; unmatched junction nucleotides: 4.

This chain uses TRBV15 with TRBJ1-2; D is perhaps TRBD1 (5 bases). There are 14 residues in the CDR3. The germline CDR1 and CDR2 sequences are LNHNV and YYDKDF (reference sequence). With 0 bases removed from V and 8 bases from J, the gap between germline ends came to 13 bases. In DNA, the CDR3 is TGTGCCACCAGCAGAGATCTAGGAGGGGAGGGCTACACCTTC. Its protein product is CATSRDLGGEGYTF.

For this clone: At the DNA level, this CDR3 is encoded by other sequences in the same sample as well. V is TRBV20-1 and J is TRBJ2-5; a weak D match, TRBD1 (5 bases). There are 11 residues in the CDR3. Looked up from germline, CDR1 is DFQATT and CDR2 is SNEGSKA (reference sequence). CDR3 sequence: CSASKGETQYF. The DNA of the CDR3 is TGCAGCGCCTCTAAGGGGGAGACCCAGTACTTC.

The V call is TRBV5-4, the J call TRBJ2-5; the D gene is possibly TRBD2 (5 bases). The germline V and J ends were trimmed by 6 bases and 2 bases, with 11 bases remaining between them. CDR3 length equals 13 residues. CDR1 is SGHNT, CDR2 YYREEE, per germline (reference sequence). CDR3 protein: CASKIAMQETQYF. The CDR3 DNA reads TGTGCCAGCAAGATAGCGATGCAAGAGACCCAGTACTTC.

This chain uses TRBV25-1 with TRBJ2-4; TRBD2 matches 7 bases. V gave up 2 bases and J gave up 1 base; unmatched junction bases: 5. Germline-derived CDR1 and CDR2 are MGHDK and SYGVNS. The CDR3 contains 16 residues. The CDR3 sequence: CASSESEGGAKNIQYF. The DNA for the CDR3 is TGTGCCAGCAGTGAAAGTGAGGGAGGGGCCAAAAACATTCAGTACTTC. Complete variable domain (other parts from reference TRBV25-1 and TRBJ2-4): EADIYQTPRYLVIGTGKKITLECSQTMGHDKMYWYQQDPGMELHLIHYSYGVNSTEKGDLSSESTVSRIRTEHFPLTLESARPSHTSQYLCASSESEGGAKNIQYFGAGTRLSVL.

The J gene is TRBJ2-1, the V gene TRBV11-3; TRBD1 matches at 9 bases. Germline V gene data show CDR1 as SGHNT and CDR2 as YENEEA. This CDR3 has 16 residues. After removal of 0 bases from V and 7 bases from J, the junction contained 7 bases not matched to a gene. The CDR3 nucleotides read TGTGCCAGCAGCTTAGATACCCAGGGACAGGGAAATGAGCAGTTCTTC. Translating it yields CASSLDTQGQGNEQFF.

This clone appeared a single time. The J gene is TRBJ2-1, the V gene TRBV5-6, with D unresolved. Germline V gives CDR1 SGHDT, CDR2 YYEEEE. CDR3 length: 14 residues. Trimming took 0 bases from V and 6 from J, leaving 10 bases between them. As DNA, the CDR3 is TGTGCCAGCAGCTTGGCGCCGGGCCCCAATGAGCAGTTCTTC. This encodes CASSLAPGPNEQFF.

This rearrangement joins TRBV7-9 to TRBJ1-4, with unresolved D. Germline V gene sequence: CDR1 SEHNR, CDR2 FQNEAQ (reference sequence). Trimming left V 6 bases short and J 7 bases short, with 15 bases between. This CDR3 contains 14 residues. In DNA form, the CDR3 reads TGTGCCAGCAGTCGATTGGGCGGTTCTGAAAAACTGTTTTTT. The encoded protein is CASSRLGGSEKLFF.

The chain uses TRBV4-1 and TRBJ2-6; D unclear. Germline V CDR1 and CDR2: MGHRA, YSYEKL. The V and J ends lost 1 base and 0 bases respectively, with 10 bases between them. The CDR3 has 17 amino acids. CDR3 DNA: TGCGCCAGCAGCCAAGTCTCTACCCTCTCTGGGGCCAACGTCCTGACTTTC. Translating gives CASSQVSTLSGANVLTF.

This chain joins TRBV30 and TRBJ2-2; TRBD2 agrees at 7 bases. From germline, CDR1 is GTSNPN and CDR2 SVGIG (reference sequence). The V segment lost 2 bases and the J segment 6 bases; nucleotides outside the gene matches: 3. The CDR3 length is 13 residues. The CDR3 loop reads CAWSMGGAGELFF. The CDR3 region has the DNA TGTGCCTGGAGTATGGGGGGGGCCGGGGAGCTGTTTTTT.

The CDR3 loop is CASSQPTTSGDTGELFF. The CDR3 DNA is TGTGCCAGCAGCCAACCCACGACTAGCGGGGACACCGGGGAGCTGTTTTTT. J is TRBJ2-2 and V is TRBV4-2; TRBD2 agrees at 11 bases. There are 17 residues in the CDR3. CDR1 and CDR2 from the germline V gene are LGHNA and YNFKEQ. The junction had 5 bases not matched to a gene; V was cut back by 2 bases and J by 3 bases.

The V and J genes are TRBV18 and TRBJ2-1; TRBD2 matches at 8 bases. Germline assignment: CDR1 KGHSH and CDR2 LQKENI. J gave up 0 bases and V 6 bases, and 19 bases lay outside the gene matches. The CDR3 is made up of 20 amino acids. As DNA, the CDR3 is TGTGCCAGCTCCCCGAAACGAGCTAGCGGGTTTGAAAGCTCCTACAATGAGCAGTTCTTC. Translated, it gives CASSPKRASGFESSYNEQFF.

This chain connects TRBV7-9 to TRBJ2-7; 9 positions agree with TRBD1. CDR3 length: 15 residues. CDR1 and CDR2 (germline): SEHNR, FQNEAQ (reference sequence). Unmatched junction bases numbered 8, after V lost 5 bases and J lost 3 bases. In nucleotides, the CDR3 is TGTGCCAGCAGCCCCAGGTGGGGACAGGGCTACGAGCAGTACTTC. The encoded protein is CASSPRWGQGYEQYF.

This clone was recorded only once. The chain links TRBV28 to TRBJ2-2; D remains unclear. Germline-derived CDR1 and CDR2 are MDHEN and SYDVKM. This CDR3 has 13 amino acids. V was shortened by 6 bases and J by 7 bases, with 12 bases between the two germline ends. The CDR3 loop is CASSLGWGGELFF. The DNA for the CDR3 is TGTGCCAGCAGCCTCGGCTGGGGCGGGGAGCTGTTTTTT.

The chain uses TRBV7-2 and TRBJ1-2, with D unclear. The V gene lost 4 bases and the J gene lost 7 bases, with 4 bases spanning the gap. Germline V gene lookup returns CDR1 SGHTA and CDR2 FQGNSA. This CDR3 has 10 amino acids. CDR3 nucleotide sequence: TGTGCCAGCAGCTCAGGTGGCTACACCTTC. Translated: CASSSGGYTF.

This clone was counted between two and nine times. The chain carries TRBV27 and TRBJ2-7, with D perhaps matching TRBD2 (5 bases). The CDR3 has 15 residues. Deletions cut 0 bases from V and 1 base from J, with 10 bases between. Germline V gene sequence: CDR1 MNHEY, CDR2 SMNVEV (reference sequence). As DNA, the CDR3 is TGTGCCAGCAGTTTATCCCCGGGGTCGTCCTACGAGCAGTACTTC. Its protein is CASSLSPGSSYEQYF.